The sequence of this T cell receptor (beta chain) was determined in a study of cytomegalovirus exposure and HLA in healthy donors. Turning to the study itself: Out of roughly 170 million T cells, an earlier analysis found around 120 million unique TCR beta sequences in total. Notes on the study in general: Some TCR beta chains (roughly 150 of them) were listed as cytomegalovirus-associated.

Notes on this clone: The antigen is unknown.

Use of 60 Vbeta and 13 Jbeta primers characterized the PCR. Profiling relied on immunoSEQ multiplex PCR, and the TCRdb table lists in-frame clones only, not all of them. The table has tens of thousands of clones, around 78% seen once. This CDR3 is 14 amino acids long. CDR1 is MNHNY and CDR2 is SVGAGI in the germline V gene (reference sequence). V was clipped by 2 bases and J by 4 bases, with 12 bases between them. The V gene is TRBV6-6, the J gene TRBJ2-7, with TRBD1 as a possible D gene (6 bases). The receptor was derived from a man aged 25 to 45 in good health and CMV-seronegative. Sequenced sample: PBMCs. The CDR3 spells CASSYPGQLYEQYF. CDR3 DNA sequence: TGTGCCAGCAGTTACCCCGGACAGCTATACGAGCAGTACTTC.